The clone carrying this TCR beta chain turned up a few times. No antigen is known for it. Each CDR3 protein gets one entry after TCRdb re-called the 5' RACE reads with MiXCR. The repertoire holds a few hundred thousand distinct CDR3 sequences, 15% to 20% seen once, with under 40% in the top ten. This specimen belongs to a study of CD8 T cells in ankylosing spondylitis. General observations from the study: Apparently characteristic of ankylosing spondylitis blood was a TCR beta motif (roughly eight highly homologous variants).

V trimming: 5 bases; J trimming: 5 bases; junction bases outside the gene matches: 4. Per germline, CDR1 SEHNR and CDR2 FQNEAQ (reference sequence). CDR3 length: 13 amino acids. The sequenced sample consisted of blood, either unsorted or a sorted T cell fraction (not recorded which). This sequence joins TRBV7-9 and TRBJ2-7; 9 nucleotides match TRBD2. The receptor was derived from a male donor with ankylosing spondylitis or in good health (not recorded which). CDR3 sequence: CASSIGLAHEQYF. CDR3 DNA: TGTGCCAGCAGCATTGGACTAGCGCACGAGCAGTACTTC.